This T cell receptor (beta chain) was identified in a study of OX40 agonist ivuxolimab in advanced cancers. Study summary: Three patients got partial responses; one had hepatocellular carcinoma and two had cutaneous melanoma.

Clones were sequenced by immunoSEQ multiplex PCR, and TCRdb holds only the in-frame ones, with some missing. The sample comprises around 70,000 clones, 80% to 85% of which are singletons, and approximately 2.3% rests with the top ten. Autoimmune disease history or systemic immunosuppression disqualified patients. As regards this clone: Its antigen is still unknown.

General study points: Individuals who were partial responders at 0.1-3.0 mg/kg had clonal expansion that ranked among the lowest. Circulating CD4+ and CD8+ T cells showed clonal expansion by week 6 at 0.1 to 3.0 mg/kg.

In germline, CDR1 is ENHRY, CDR2 SYGVKD. The germline V and J ends were trimmed by 4 bases and 3 bases, with 19 bases remaining between them. The CDR3 loop spans 17 amino acids. The sequence came from an adult with an advanced solid tumor such as melanoma, head and neck, liver or kidney cancer. The chain links TRBV10-3 to TRBJ1-5; D is unclear. Material: CD4+ or CD8+ T cells sorted from blood, obtained in a trial of the OX40 agonist ivuxolimab. CDR3 DNA: TGTGCCATCAGTGCCCGCGAGGGTGTAGGGAACAATCAGCCCCAGCATTTT. This gives the protein CAISAREGVGNNQPQHF.